Shown below are 30 T cell receptor beta chains from a single sample sequenced in a study of T cells in tuberculosis. Assay used: immunoSEQ multiplex PCR; TCRdb lists only in-frame clones, some missing. The repertoire holds about 88,000 clones, about nine tenths seen once, with approximately 2% in the top ten. Sorting used thawed, overnight-rested PBMC stained with anti-CD3, a viability dye and GMM-loaded CD1B tetramer. The CD1B tetramers carried C32 glucose monomycolate purified from Rhodococcus equi. The sample was CD1b-GMM tetramer-negative cells sorted from PBMCs. The receptors were sampled from an adult woman with latent tuberculosis.

J is TRBJ2-7 and V is TRBV25-1; 10 nucleotides line up with TRBD1. This CDR3 has 15 amino acids. The germline V gene encodes CDR1 MGHDK and CDR2 SYGVNS. V gave up 4 bases and J gave up 7 bases; unmatched junction bases: 10. The CDR3 region is CASSVRGQGTGEQYF. Written as DNA, the CDR3 is TGTGCCAGCAGTGTTAGGGGACAGGGGACGGGGGAGCAGTACTTC.

V gene TRBV10-1 combines with J gene TRBJ1-1; possible D gene TRBD1, 6 bases. Germline V CDR1 and CDR2: WNHNN, SYGVQD (reference sequence). The CDR3 consists of 14 residues. V lost 6 bases and J lost 3, with 14 bases in between. CDR3 sequence reads: CASRAGSGDTEAFF. The DNA for the CDR3 is TGCGCCAGCAGAGCAGGGTCAGGGGACACTGAAGCTTTCTTT.

The chain couples TRBV11-3 to TRBJ2-1; TRBD2 matches at 9 bases. The CDR3 has 17 residues. The germline V gene encodes CDR1 SGHNT and CDR2 YENEEA. Trimming at V came to 5 bases and at J to 3 bases, leaving 11 bases not matched to a gene. CDR3 in DNA: TGTGCCAGCAGCAGCCCCGACCCTAGCGGGAACTACAATGAGCAGTTCTTC. Translating it yields CASSSPDPSGNYNEQFF.

The chain is built from TRBV28 and TRBJ2-5, with 10 bases fitting TRBD1. The CDR3 totals 15 residues. With 3 bases clipped from V and 10 bases from J, the junction kept 11 bases outside the gene matches. Germline values: CDR1 MDHEN, CDR2 SYDVKM. The CDR3 sequence is CASSFFGTGVGIQYF. DNA of the CDR3: TGTGCCAGCAGTTTTTTTGGGACAGGGGTTGGGATCCAGTACTTC.

The chain couples TRBV7-9 to TRBJ2-1; tentative D call: TRBD1 (5 bases). The germline V gene has CDR1 SEHNR and CDR2 FQNEAQ (reference sequence). The CDR3 extends over 12 amino acids. V was shortened by 1 base and J by 11 bases, with 9 bases between the two germline ends. The CDR3 loop is CASSLGQPKQFF. In nucleotides, the CDR3 is TGTGCCAGCAGCTTAGGACAGCCTAAGCAGTTCTTC.

The chain recombines TRBV2 with TRBJ1-2; 7 bases map to TRBD1. This CDR3 has 13 amino acids. V was clipped by 8 bases and J by 8 bases; unmatched bases: 11. CDR1 is SNHLY and CDR2 is FYNNEI in the germline V gene. The CDR3, as DNA: TGTGCCAGCCCTGACACAGGGGTTCGGGGCTACACCTTC. This encodes CASPDTGVRGYTF.

V and J are TRBV7-9 and TRBJ1-2; 9 bases fit TRBD1. Trimming took 6 bases from V and 8 from J; bases not matched to a gene: 7. CDR3 size: 13 residues. CDR1 is SEHNR and CDR2 is FQNEAQ in the germline V gene (reference sequence). The CDR3 here is CASRAGQGSGYTF. The DNA of the CDR3 is TGTGCCAGCAGAGCGGGACAGGGTTCCGGCTACACCTTC.

The rearrangement joins TRBV7-8 to TRBJ2-5; 7 positions agree with TRBD2. V was pared by 1 base and J by 2 bases, with 7 bases of the junction left unmatched. This CDR3 has 16 residues. The germline V gene has CDR1 SGHVS and CDR2 FQNEAQ. The CDR3 loop is CASSLVRGGRQETQYF. CDR3 DNA sequence: TGTGCCAGCAGCTTAGTTAGGGGCGGGAGACAAGAGACCCAGTACTTC.

A single count supports this clone. V is TRBV30 and J is TRBJ2-7; the D is unclear. The germline V gene has CDR1 GTSNPN and CDR2 SVGIG (reference sequence). The CDR3 contains 14 residues. Trimming took off 0 bases at V and 2 bases at J, with 11 bases between the two ends. CDR3 in DNA: TGTGCCTGGAGTGTATACTCGCTTCCCTACGAGCAGTACTTC. It specifies CAWSVYSLPYEQYF.

Turning to this clone: The junction departs from the called germline gene at one end, perhaps through a read error. Other nucleotide sequences in the sample specify the same CDR3. V usage is TRBV19 and J usage is TRBJ1-6; D unresolved. This CDR3 has 13 amino acids. Germline values: CDR1 LNHDA, CDR2 SQIVND (reference sequence). Here the CDR3 DNA reads TGCGCCAGTAATGCGGGAAGTGGCTCACCCCTCCACTTT. This translates into CASNAGSGSPLHF.

This clone was recorded only once. The chain carries TRBV5-1 and TRBJ1-1; tentative D call: TRBD1 (6 bases). Trimming left V 6 bases short and J 2 bases short, with 17 bases between. Germline V lookup: CDR1 SGHRS, CDR2 YFSETQ. This CDR3 is built from 15 residues. CDR3 DNA sequence: TGCGCCAGCAACCGGGACACTTCAAAAAACACTGAAGCTTTCTTT. This codes for CASNRDTSKNTEAFF.

The chain combines TRBV10-3 with TRBJ2-7; 8 positions agree with TRBD1. There are 16 residues in the CDR3. The trim removed 0 bases at V and 2 bases at J, leaving 6 bases unmatched. CDR1 and CDR2 (germline): ENHRY, SYGVKD. The CDR3 region has the DNA TGTGCCATCAGTGAGTCGGAGACAGGGGACGCCTACGAGCAGTACTTC. Its protein is CAISESETGDAYEQYF.

This chain links TRBV19 with TRBJ2-3, with TRBD2 identical over 10 bases. V shed 4 bases and J 5 bases; nucleotides not matched to a gene: 9. CDR1 is LNHDA, CDR2 SQIVND, per germline (reference sequence). The CDR3 spans 16 residues. DNA for the CDR3: TGTGCCAGTAGTACCCCAGCGGGGGGGCTATTAGATACGCAGTATTTT. Its protein product is CASSTPAGGLLDTQYF.

The gene calls are TRBV18 and TRBJ2-7; D ambiguous. CDR3 length: 15 amino acids. Trimming took off 3 bases at V and 0 bases at J, with 12 bases between the two ends. Germline V CDR1 and CDR2: KGHSH, LQKENI. The CDR3 DNA is TGTGCCAGCTCACCCCGACCAAGGAGCTCCTACGAGCAGTACTTC. Protein product: CASSPRPRSSYEQYF.

The J gene is TRBJ2-4, the V gene TRBV28; D is undetermined. Germline CDR1 is MDHEN and CDR2 is SYDVKM. Trimming cost V 6 bases and J 0 bases, with 9 bases left between them. The CDR3 has 14 amino acids. The CDR3 is CASSDRVAKNIQYF. In nucleotides, the CDR3 is TGTGCCAGCAGCGATAGAGTAGCCAAAAACATTCAGTACTTC. Using reference TRBV28 and TRBJ2-4 for the parts outside the CDR3, the full variable domain is DVKVTQSSRYLVKRTGEKVFLECVQDMDHENMFWYRQDPGLGLRLIYFSYDVKMKEKGDIPEGYSVSREKKERFSLILESASTNQTSMYLCASSDRVAKNIQYFGAGTRLSVL.

The chain is built from TRBV5-6 and TRBJ1-1; D gene uncertain. In germline, CDR1 is SGHDT, CDR2 YYEEEE. CDR3 length: 14 amino acids. V was cut by 2 bases and J by 0 bases, with 8 bases left in between. The CDR3 coding sequence is TGTGCCAGCAGCTTTGGACTGATGAACACTGAAGCTTTCTTT. Residues: CASSFGLMNTEAFF.

This clone has a handful of counts. The CDR3 region is CASSARAGTGGYEQYF. DNA for the CDR3: TGCGCCAGCAGCGCTCGAGCGGGGACAGGGGGTTACGAGCAGTACTTC. V and J are TRBV10-1 and TRBJ2-7; 11 positions agree with TRBD1. CDR1 is WNHNN and CDR2 is SYGVQD in the germline V gene (reference sequence). The ends lost 6 bases at V and 4 bases at J; junction bases unmatched: 11. The CDR3 sequence is 16 residues long.

The chain recombines TRBV5-1 with TRBJ1-2; the D gene is possibly TRBD1 (6 bases). The CDR3 is 18 amino acids. Germline V gene lookup returns CDR1 SGHRS and CDR2 YFSETQ. V was clipped by 6 bases and J by 4 bases, with 28 bases between them. CDR3 DNA: TGCGCCAGCAAGGGGGTCCCAGGGCCCGGGCAGCAGGGCTATGGCTACACCTTC. It translates to CASKGVPGPGQQGYGYTF.

The chain carries TRBV6-6 and TRBJ1-2, with a weak D call TRBD1 (5 bases). The CDR3 length is 13 residues. In germline, CDR1 is MNHNY, CDR2 SVGAGI (reference sequence). V was cut by 2 bases and J by 3 bases, with 7 bases left in between. The CDR3 here is CASSYEGDYGYTF. The DNA for the CDR3 is TGTGCCAGCAGTTACGAAGGGGACTATGGCTACACCTTC.

The chain links TRBV7-9 to TRBJ1-4, with D hard to call. Trimming stripped 0 bases from V and 7 bases from J, with 3 bases between. The CDR3 is made up of 12 amino acids. From germline, CDR1 is SEHNR and CDR2 FQNEAQ (reference sequence). The CDR3 DNA follows: TGTGCCAGCAGCTTAGCAGCTGAAAAACTGTTTTTT. This codes for CASSLAAEKLFF.

DNA for the CDR3: TGTGCCAGCAGCTTAGGACAGGCCAGCAATCAGCCCCAGCATTTT. This codes for CASSLGQASNQPQHF. The chain uses TRBV7-9 and TRBJ1-5; TRBD1 might be the D (6 bases). The CDR3 covers 15 residues. The V and J ends lost 1 base and 1 base respectively, with 8 bases between them. Germline CDR1 reads SEHNR; CDR2 reads FQNEAQ (reference sequence).

The CDR3 loop reads CASTPVLGGEQYF. The CDR3 DNA follows: TGCGCCAGCACCCCGGTGCTGGGGGGAGAGCAGTACTTC. The rearrangement joins TRBV5-1 to TRBJ2-7; D is perhaps TRBD2 (6 bases). CDR1 is SGHRS, CDR2 YFSETQ, per germline. V lost 6 bases to trimming and J lost 7 bases, with 17 bases between them. CDR3 length equals 13 residues.

The genes are TRBV2 and TRBJ1-4, with D possibly matching TRBD1 (5 bases). The CDR3 runs to 17 residues. Deletions cut 7 bases from V and 0 bases from J, with 18 bases between. The germline V gene encodes CDR1 SNHLY and CDR2 FYNNEI. Here the CDR3 reads CASTRSLGQSTNEKLFF. CDR3 in DNA: TGTGCCAGCACTCGAAGTTTGGGGCAGTCAACTAATGAAAAACTGTTTTTT.

The CDR3 DNA reads as TGTGCCAGCAGCCCACAGACAGATTCGAACACTGAAGCTTTCTTT. Residues: CASSPQTDSNTEAFF. The genes are TRBV7-2 and TRBJ1-1, with a tentative D call TRBD1 (5 bases). CDR1 is SGHTA, CDR2 FQGNSA, per germline. This CDR3 region has 15 residues. V gave up 5 bases and J gave up 1 base, with 14 bases separating them.

The gene calls are TRBV5-1 and TRBJ2-3, with D tentatively TRBD2 (6 bases). Trimming took off 0 bases at V and 1 base at J, with 15 bases between the two ends. The CDR3 contains 17 residues. Germline V lookup: CDR1 SGHRS, CDR2 YFSETQ. CDR3 nucleotides: TGCGCCAGCAGCTTGGGTTCCAGCGGGCCTCGCACAGATACGCAGTATTTT. Protein: CASSLGSSGPRTDTQYF. Complete variable domain (other parts from reference TRBV5-1 and TRBJ2-3): KAGVTQTPRYLIKTRGQQVTLSCSPISGHRSVSWYQQTPGQGLQFLFEYFSETQRNKGNFPGRFSGRQFSNSRSEMNVSTLELGDSALYLCASSLGSSGPRTDTQYFGPGTRLTVL.

Worth noting for this clone: This specimen includes other DNA sequences encoding the same CDR3. The gene calls are TRBV5-1 and TRBJ2-5; 11 bases are a match to TRBD2. Trimming at V came to 0 bases and at J to 1 base, leaving 2 bases not matched to a gene. The CDR3 has 16 residues. Germline values: CDR1 SGHRS, CDR2 YFSETQ. The CDR3 region has the DNA TGCGCCAGCAGCTTGGGGCTAGCGGGGGGCCAAGAGACCCAGTACTTC. It is translated as CASSLGLAGGQETQYF.

The J gene is TRBJ2-3, the V gene TRBV6-1, with TRBD1 matching 9 bases. This CDR3 comprises 17 residues. Germline V CDR1 and CDR2: MNHNS, SASEGT. V gave up 3 bases and J gave up 4 bases; unmatched junction bases: 11. This CDR3 is CASSDLTWDRVADTQYF. The DNA of the CDR3 is TGTGCCAGCAGTGATTTAACTTGGGACAGGGTTGCAGATACGCAGTATTTT.

The V call is TRBV4-2, the J call TRBJ1-1, with D unclear. The V gene lost 4 bases and the J gene lost 3 bases, with 15 bases spanning the gap. The CDR3 extends over 15 amino acids. In germline, CDR1 is LGHNA, CDR2 YNFKEQ. CDR3 DNA: TGTGCCAGCAGCCGGAGCGGGAGGGAGGACACTGAAGCTTTCTTT. This sequence encodes CASSRSGREDTEAFF.

The rearrangement joins TRBV7-8 to TRBJ2-2; no clear D gene. This CDR3 spans 15 amino acids. With 4 bases removed from V and 0 bases from J, the gap between germline ends came to 9 bases. The germline V gene has CDR1 SGHVS and CDR2 FQNEAQ. The CDR3 region has the DNA TGTGCCAGCAGCTCTACAGCTACGAACACCGGGGAGCTGTTTTTT. It specifies CASSSTATNTGELFF. The full variable domain, completed using reference TRBV7-8 and TRBJ2-2, is GAGVSQSPRYKVAKRGQDVALRCDPISGHVSLFWYQQALGQGPEFLTYFQNEAQLDKSGLPSDRFFAERPEGSVSTLKIQRTQQEDSAVYLCASSSTATNTGELFFGEGSRLTVL.

This clone has only one observation. The V call is TRBV29-1, the J call TRBJ1-2; maybe TRBD1 (6 bases). The CDR3 runs to 15 residues. From germline, CDR1 is SQVTM and CDR2 ANQGSEA. Trimming stripped 6 bases from V and 0 bases from J, with 17 bases between. The CDR3 is CSVPRGGITNYGYTF. CDR3 DNA: TGCAGCGTCCCCCGGGGGGGCATAACTAACTATGGCTACACCTTC.